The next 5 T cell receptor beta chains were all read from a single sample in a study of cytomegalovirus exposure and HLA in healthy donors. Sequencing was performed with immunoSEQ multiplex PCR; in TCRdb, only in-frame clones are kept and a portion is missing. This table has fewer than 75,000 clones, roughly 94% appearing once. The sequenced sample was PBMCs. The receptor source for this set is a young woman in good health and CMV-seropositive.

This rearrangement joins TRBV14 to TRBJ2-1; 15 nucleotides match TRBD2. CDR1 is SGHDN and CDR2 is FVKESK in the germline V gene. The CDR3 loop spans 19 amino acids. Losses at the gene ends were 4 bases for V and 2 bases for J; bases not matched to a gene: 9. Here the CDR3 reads CASSPTGLAGGQAYNEQFF. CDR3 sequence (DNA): TGTGCCAGCAGCCCCACTGGACTAGCGGGAGGGCAGGCCTACAATGAGCAGTTCTTC.

The CDR3 coding sequence is TGTGCCAGCAGCGGCAGGGGGTCCAACACTGAAGCTTTCTTT. It yields the protein CASSGRGSNTEAFF. The chain is built from TRBV13 and TRBJ1-1, with 7 bases that match TRBD1. The CDR3 is made up of 14 amino acids. Trimming removed 5 bases from V and 2 bases from J; junction bases left unmatched: 5. Germline assignment: CDR1 PRHDT and CDR2 FYEKMQ (reference sequence).

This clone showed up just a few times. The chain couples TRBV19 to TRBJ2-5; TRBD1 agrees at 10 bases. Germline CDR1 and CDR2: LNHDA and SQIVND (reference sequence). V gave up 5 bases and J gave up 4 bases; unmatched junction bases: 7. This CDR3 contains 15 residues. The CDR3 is CASSLGDRGGETQYF. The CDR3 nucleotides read TGTGCCAGTAGTCTCGGGGACAGGGGAGGAGAGACCCAGTACTTC.

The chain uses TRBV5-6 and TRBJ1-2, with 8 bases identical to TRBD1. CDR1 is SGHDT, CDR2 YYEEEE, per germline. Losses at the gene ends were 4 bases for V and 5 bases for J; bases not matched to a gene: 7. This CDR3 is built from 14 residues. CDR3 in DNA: TGTGCCAGCAGCGCCGGACAGGGAAGATATGGCTACACCTTC. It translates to CASSAGQGRYGYTF.

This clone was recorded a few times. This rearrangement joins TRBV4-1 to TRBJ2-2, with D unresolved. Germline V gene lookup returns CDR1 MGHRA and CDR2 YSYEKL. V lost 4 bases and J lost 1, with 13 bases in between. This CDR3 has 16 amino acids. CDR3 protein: CASSRTRSGNTGELFF. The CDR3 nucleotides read TGCGCCAGCAGCCGAACGAGGAGTGGGAACACCGGGGAGCTGTTTTTT.